These 31 T cell receptor beta chains were sequenced from one sample in a study of beta chain features in type 1 diabetes. Study-wide results and limits: In all four CD4+ subsets, TCRB CDR3 length was significantly, moderately reduced in type 1 diabetes.

Isolated RNA was reverse transcribed in full, so expressed TCRB transcripts were sequenced. Measured with immunoSEQ multiplex PCR; TCRdb has only the in-frame clones, and not every one. The sample yields about 700,000 clones, 10% to 15% seen once. Antigens for these TCRs are unknown. The specimen sequenced was naive CD4+ T cells from blood. All receptors derive from a man between 18 and 35 years old with type 1 diabetes.

This clone was observed a few times. This chain connects TRBV21-1 to TRBJ2-7; TRBD2 is taken as the D call from the table, unchecked against the DNA. TRBV21-1 corresponds to a pseudogene. The length of the CDR3 is 14 residues. CDR3: CASSKAGLPREQYF. CDR3 nucleotide sequence: TGTGCCAGCAGCAAAGCAGGACTGCCTCGCGAGCAGTACTTC.

This clone has more than one count but fewer than ten. The chain links TRBV10-3 to TRBJ2-4, with TRBD2 matching over 10 bases. The CDR3 runs 14 residues. V lost 10 bases and J lost 3; bases outside the gene matches: 6. Germline V gives CDR1 ENHRY, CDR2 SYGVKD. CDR3 DNA sequence: TGTGCCACCGGGACTAGCGAGGGCAAAAACATTCAGTACTTC. It specifies CATGTSEGKNIQYF.

This clone was picked up a small number of times. The chain is built from TRBV2 and TRBJ1-5; no definite D call. Trimming took off 3 bases at V and 0 bases at J, with 9 bases between the two ends. The V gene's germline CDR1 is SNHLY and CDR2 FYNNEI. This CDR3 comprises 15 residues. CDR3 protein: CASSETDGSNQPQHF. DNA of the CDR3: TGTGCCAGCAGTGAGACGGACGGTAGCAATCAGCCCCAGCATTTT.

This clone has more than one count but fewer than ten. V is TRBV6-6 and J is TRBJ2-7; a weak D match, TRBD1 (5 bases). The CDR3 runs 15 residues. V shed 6 bases and J shed 1 base, with 16 bases lying between them. From germline, CDR1 is MNHNY and CDR2 SVGAGI (reference sequence). The CDR3 protein is CASSLRTSLSYEQYF. CDR3 nucleotide sequence: TGTGCCAGCAGCCTGAGGACAAGCCTATCCTACGAGCAGTACTTC.

This clone was counted between two and nine times. The J gene is TRBJ1-2, the V gene TRBV30; tentatively, D is TRBD1 (5 bases). Germline CDR1 GTSNPN, CDR2 SVGIG (reference sequence). V lost 4 bases to trimming and J lost 8 bases, with 20 bases between them. The CDR3 totals 14 residues. Here the CDR3 reads CAWTLGTFLGGYTF. CDR3 in DNA: TGTGCCTGGACCCTAGGGACGTTCCTGGGAGGCTACACCTTC.

This chain joins TRBV4-2 and TRBJ2-5, with D perhaps assigned TRBD1 or TRBD2 (5 bases each). Germline CDR1 and CDR2: LGHNA and YNFKEQ. The CDR3 covers 15 residues. Trimming removed 4 bases at V and 2 bases at J, with 14 bases between. CDR3 DNA: TGTGCCAGCAGCCGGCTCGGGGCAGAGCAAGAGACCCAGTACTTC. Translation gives CASSRLGAEQETQYF.

This clone has just a few counts. The rearrangement links TRBV4-1 to TRBJ2-1, with 11 bases matching TRBD2. With 1 base clipped from V and 4 bases from J, the junction kept 0 bases outside the gene matches. Germline-derived CDR1 and CDR2 are MGHRA and YSYEKL. The CDR3 is made up of 15 amino acids. The CDR3 DNA follows: TGCGCCAGCAGCCAAGCTAGCGGGGGGTACAATGAGCAGTTCTTC. Protein product: CASSQASGGYNEQFF.

The chain couples TRBV15 to TRBJ2-7; 9 nucleotides line up with TRBD1. Trimming at V came to 5 bases and at J to 6 bases, leaving 5 bases not matched to a gene. This CDR3 has 13 residues. CDR1 is LNHNV and CDR2 is YYDKDF in the germline V gene (reference sequence). The CDR3 region is CATSGWTGVEQYF. The CDR3 nucleotides read TGTGCCACCAGCGGATGGACAGGGGTCGAGCAGTACTTC.

The chain combines TRBV9 with TRBJ2-4; TRBD1 matches 7 bases. Germline values: CDR1 SGDLS, CDR2 YYNGEE. Trimming removed 4 bases from V and 7 bases from J; junction bases left unmatched: 14. This CDR3 is 16 amino acids long. CDR3 in DNA: TGTGCCAGCAGCATACGGGACAGCCCGAATTACAACATTCAGTACTTC. Translating gives CASSIRDSPNYNIQYF. Complete variable domain (other parts from reference TRBV9 and TRBJ2-4): DSGVTQTPKHLITATGQRVTLRCSPRSGDLSVYWYQQSLDQGLQFLIQYYNGEERAKGNILERFSAQQFPDLHSELNLSSLELGDSALYFCASSIRDSPNYNIQYFGAGTRLSVL.

V gene TRBV13 combines with J gene TRBJ1-3, with D unclear. Germline values: CDR1 PRHDT, CDR2 FYEKMQ (reference sequence). V was cut by 1 base and J by 4 bases, with 8 bases left in between. The CDR3 has 14 residues. This CDR3 reads CASSLAGSGNTIYF. In DNA, the CDR3 is TGTGCCAGCAGCTTAGCAGGTTCCGGAAACACCATATATTTT.

This clone has more than one count but fewer than ten. The chain joins TRBV10-3 to TRBJ2-3; D remains ambiguous. V shed 4 bases and J shed 0 bases, with 8 bases lying between them. CDR1 and CDR2 (germline): ENHRY, SYGVKD. This CDR3 is 14 amino acids long. The CDR3: CAISAEVSTDTQYF. The CDR3 region has the DNA TGTGCCATCAGTGCAGAGGTCAGCACAGATACGCAGTATTTT.

This clone has more than one count but fewer than ten. The V and J genes are TRBV19 and TRBJ2-7; D may correspond to TRBD1 or TRBD2 (5 bases each). V lost 3 bases, J lost 6 bases, and 15 bases lay in between. Germline V gives CDR1 LNHDA, CDR2 SQIVND (reference sequence). The CDR3 is made up of 14 amino acids. CDR3 in DNA: TGTGCCAGTAGTATTACCGGGGCCGTGGGCGAGCAGTACTTC. Translated: CASSITGAVGEQYF.

This clone was seen a handful of times. The chain links TRBV9 to TRBJ2-7; either TRBD1 or TRBD2 may supply D (5 bases each). The CDR3 sequence is 15 residues long. Trimming took off 4 bases at V and 2 bases at J, with 16 bases between the two ends. Germline V gene sequence: CDR1 SGDLS, CDR2 YYNGEE. In nucleotides, the CDR3 is TGTGCCAGCAGCCCAACGACCGGGGCCACCTACGAGCAGTACTTC. Its translation: CASSPTTGATYEQYF.

The chain combines TRBV5-4 with TRBJ2-1; TRBD1 aligns across 8 bases. In germline, CDR1 is SGHNT, CDR2 YYREEE (reference sequence). V lost 4 bases to trimming and J lost 2 bases; unmatched junction nucleotides: 8. The CDR3 is 16 residues long. The CDR3 region has the DNA TGTGCCAGCAGCGGGCTTACAGGGGGAACCTACAATGAGCAGTTCTTC. Its translation is CASSGLTGGTYNEQFF.

This chain connects TRBV30 to TRBJ1-2; 8 nucleotides match TRBD1. The CDR3 extends over 14 amino acids. Germline assignment: CDR1 GTSNPN and CDR2 SVGIG (reference sequence). V lost 1 base to trimming and J lost 8 bases; unmatched junction nucleotides: 9. The CDR3 is CAWSGFRGLVGYTF. The CDR3 DNA follows: TGTGCCTGGAGTGGATTCAGGGGGCTGGTAGGCTACACCTTC.

The J gene is TRBJ1-2, the V gene TRBV27; D uncertain. The CDR3 extends over 14 amino acids. CDR1 and CDR2 from the germline V gene are MNHEY and SMNVEV (reference sequence). The germline V and J ends were trimmed by 3 bases and 6 bases, with 14 bases remaining between them. CDR3 nucleotides: TGTGCCAGCAGTTTGGCACGGGGAAGAGATGGCTACACCTTC. Its protein is CASSLARGRDGYTF.

This clone has just a few counts. V is TRBV7-9 and J is TRBJ1-1; tentative D call: TRBD1 (6 bases). Trimming shortened V by 6 bases and J by 4 bases, and 15 bases separated the two germline ends. Per germline, CDR1 SEHNR and CDR2 FQNEAQ (reference sequence). The CDR3 covers 14 residues. The CDR3 DNA is TGTGCCAGCAGGGAATACAGGGAAAGCACTGAAGCTTTCTTT. Translating gives CASREYRESTEAFF. Variable domain in full (rest from reference TRBV7-9 and TRBJ1-1): DTGVSQNPRHKITKRGQNVTFRCDPISEHNRLYWYRQTLGQGPEFLTYFQNEAQLEKSRLLSDRFSAERPKGSFSTLEIQRTEQGDSAMYLCASREYRESTEAFFGQGTRLTVV.

The V gene is TRBV5-6, the J gene TRBJ2-5; a weak D match, TRBD1 (5 bases). The CDR3 covers 14 residues. From germline, CDR1 is SGHDT and CDR2 YYEEEE. The V gene lost 6 bases and the J gene lost 7 bases, with 19 bases spanning the gap. The CDR3 region is CASNWGRGGGTQYF. CDR3 coding DNA: TGTGCCAGCAACTGGGGTAGGGGTGGCGGGACCCAGTACTTC.

This sequence joins TRBV5-1 and TRBJ1-1; D is undetermined. The length of the CDR3 is 15 residues. V dropped 2 bases and J dropped 1 base, with 12 bases sitting between them. The V gene's germline CDR1 is SGHRS and CDR2 YFSETQ. Written as DNA, the CDR3 is TGCGCCAGCAGCTTTAGCGGCAGCTGGAACACTGAAGCTTTCTTT. Translated: CASSFSGSWNTEAFF.

V gene TRBV2 combines with J gene TRBJ2-6; no definite D call. CDR3 length: 15 amino acids. Germline loops: CDR1 SNHLY, CDR2 FYNNEI. The V end was cut by 5 bases, the J end by 5 bases, with 13 bases between. The CDR3 spells CASSTTDVRANVLTF. CDR3 nucleotide sequence: TGTGCCAGCAGTACTACAGACGTGCGGGCCAACGTCCTGACTTTC.

This clone was seen only a few times. The chain couples TRBV29-1 to TRBJ1-3; 12 bases agree with TRBD1. The CDR3 totals 18 residues. With 4 bases clipped from V and 3 bases from J, the junction kept 13 bases outside the gene matches. Germline lookup yields CDR1 SQVTM and CDR2 ANQGSEA. The CDR3 region is CSVVVAWGQGALGNTIYF. In DNA form, the CDR3 reads TGCAGCGTTGTCGTCGCGTGGGGACAGGGGGCGCTTGGAAACACCATATATTTT. The full variable domain, completed using reference TRBV29-1 and TRBJ1-3, is SAVISQKPSRDICQRGTSLTIQCQVDSQVTMMFWYRQQPGQSLTLIATANQGSEATYESGFVIDKFPISRPNLTFSTLTVSNMSPEDSSIYLCSVVVAWGQGALGNTIYFGEGSWLTVV.

This clone was observed a handful of times. V usage is TRBV2 and J usage is TRBJ2-7; no reliable D call. Germline-derived CDR1 and CDR2 are SNHLY and FYNNEI. Trimming stripped 6 bases from V and 2 bases from J, with 14 bases between. The CDR3 sequence is 14 residues long. CDR3 DNA: TGTGCCAGCAGGCGGACGTATATTCCCTACGAGCAGTACTTC. Protein: CASRRTYIPYEQYF.

This clone was detected a few times. Other nucleotide sequences from this sample produce the same CDR3. CDR3 protein: CASSLEGEKLFF. The CDR3, as DNA: TGTGCCAGCAGCTTAGAGGGTGAAAAACTGTTTTTT. The chain has TRBV7-9 and TRBJ1-4, with unresolved D. V gave up 1 base and J gave up 7 bases, with 4 bases separating them. CDR3 length equals 12 residues. From germline, CDR1 is SEHNR and CDR2 FQNEAQ (reference sequence).

Concerning this clone: Other DNA sequences of this sample code for an identical CDR3. J is TRBJ1-2 and V is TRBV14; weak D call: TRBD1 (5 bases). This CDR3 is built from 12 residues. Germline lookup yields CDR1 SGHDN and CDR2 FVKESK. Trimming took off 4 bases at V and 5 bases at J, with 8 bases between the two ends. CDR3 DNA sequence: TGTGCCAGCAGCCCTGGGACTTATGGCTACACCTTC. Amino acids: CASSPGTYGYTF.

The CDR3 nucleotides are TGTGCAAGTCGCTTAGGAGACGGGAAATCCGTTAAAAACATTCAGTACTTC. Amino acid sequence: CASRLGDGKSVKNIQYF. This chain uses TRBV12-2 with TRBJ2-4; whether TRBD2, the table's D call, matches the DNA was not checked. TRBV12-2 is an annotated pseudogene. The CDR3 length is 17 residues.

The chain uses TRBV19 and TRBJ2-7; 7 bases line up with TRBD1. Trimming took 3 bases from V and 3 from J; bases not matched to a gene: 5. In germline, CDR1 is LNHDA, CDR2 SQIVND (reference sequence). The CDR3 is 14 amino acids. CDR3 DNA: TGTGCCAGTAGTATTAGGGGACAGAGCTACGAGCAGTACTTC. Translation: CASSIRGQSYEQYF.

This clone turned up a few times. The genes are TRBV30 and TRBJ1-6; no definite D call. CDR3 length: 15 amino acids. Germline assignment: CDR1 GTSNPN and CDR2 SVGIG (reference sequence). V was shortened by 3 bases and J by 0 bases, with 9 bases between the two germline ends. CDR3 DNA: TGTGCCTGGAGGGCCCGAGGCTCCTATAATTCACCCCTCCACTTT. This codes for CAWRARGSYNSPLHF.

The chain links TRBV27 to TRBJ1-5; TRBD1 aligns across 8 bases. The CDR3 spans 15 residues. The ends lost 6 bases at V and 11 bases at J; junction bases unmatched: 15. The V gene's germline CDR1 is MNHEY and CDR2 SMNVEV (reference sequence). The CDR3 nucleotides read TGTGCCAGCAGCCCTTCGCGGACAGGGCCGGGGTCCCAGCATTTT. Translating it yields CASSPSRTGPGSQHF.

This clone was counted a few times. The V and J genes are TRBV6-1 and TRBJ2-7, with D possibly being TRBD1 or TRBD2 (5 bases each). The V gene's germline CDR1 is MNHNS and CDR2 SASEGT. Trimming pared 5 bases from V and 2 bases from J, leaving 16 bases between. The CDR3 loop spans 15 amino acids. The CDR3 protein is CASSPREGLPYEQYF. The CDR3 region has the DNA TGTGCCAGCAGTCCACGTGAGGGGCTGCCCTACGAGCAGTACTTC.

The J gene is TRBJ1-1, the V gene TRBV7-8; tentatively, D is TRBD1 (5 bases). Trimming pared 6 bases from V and 1 base from J, leaving 6 bases between. CDR3 length: 12 residues. Germline loops: CDR1 SGHVS, CDR2 FQNEAQ. The DNA for the CDR3 is TGTGCCAGCAGGACAGCGAACACTGAAGCTTTCTTT. This gives the protein CASRTANTEAFF.

The chain employs TRBV2 and TRBJ2-2; no firm D call. Germline V gene data show CDR1 as SNHLY and CDR2 as FYNNEI. There are 16 residues in the CDR3. V lost 5 bases to trimming and J lost 1 base, with 14 bases between them. The DNA of the CDR3 is TGTGCCAGCAGTCCTCTCTGGGTTCGGAACACCGGGGAGCTGTTTTTT. Amino acids: CASSPLWVRNTGELFF.